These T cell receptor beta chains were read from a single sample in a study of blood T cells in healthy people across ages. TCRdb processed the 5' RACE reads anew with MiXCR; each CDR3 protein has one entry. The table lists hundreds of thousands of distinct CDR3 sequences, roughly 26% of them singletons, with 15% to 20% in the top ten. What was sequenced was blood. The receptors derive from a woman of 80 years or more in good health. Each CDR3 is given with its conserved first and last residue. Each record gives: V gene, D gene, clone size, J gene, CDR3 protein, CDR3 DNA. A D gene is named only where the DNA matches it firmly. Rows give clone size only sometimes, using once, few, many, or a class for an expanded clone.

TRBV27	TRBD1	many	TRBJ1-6	CASSLMGLPDRADNSPLHF	TGTGCCAGCAGTTTAATGGGACTCCCCGACAGGGCTGATAATTCACCCCTCCACTTT
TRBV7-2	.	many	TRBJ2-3	CASSSTGTSTDTQYF	TGTGCCAGCAGCTCGACAGGGACTAGCACAGATACGCAGTATTTT
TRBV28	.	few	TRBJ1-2	CASSTIGGVIAGYTF	TGTGCCAGCAGTACGATAGGGGGGGTAATTGCCGGCTACACCTTC
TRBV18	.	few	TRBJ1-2	CASSPRARGTQANYGYTF	TGTGCCAGCTCACCCCGGGCAAGAGGAACCCAAGCTAACTATGGCTACACCTTC
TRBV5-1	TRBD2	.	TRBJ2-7	CASSLGAGSTEQYF	TGCGCCAGCAGCTTGGGAGCGGGATCGACCGAGCAGTACTTC
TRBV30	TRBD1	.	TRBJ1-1	CAWSPGQARNTEAFF	TGTGCCTGGAGTCCGGGACAGGCGAGGAACACTGAAGCTTTCTTT
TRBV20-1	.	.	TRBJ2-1	CSARFDSGGHNEQFF	TGCAGTGCTAGATTCGACTCGGGGGGCCACAATGAGCAGTTCTTC
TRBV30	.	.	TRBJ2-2	CAWSTGRYTGELFF	TGTGCCTGGAGCACAGGGAGGTATACCGGGGAGCTGTTTTTT
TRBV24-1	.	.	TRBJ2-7	CATSDSRDSYRNEQYF	TGTGCCACCAGTGATTCCCGGGACTCCTACCGCAATGAGCAGTACTTC
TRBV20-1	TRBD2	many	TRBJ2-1	CSASRRGGVDNEQFF	TGCAGTGCTAGTCGCCGGGGGGGGGTGGACAATGAGCAGTTCTTC
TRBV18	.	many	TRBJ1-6	CASSPDSNSPLHF	TGTGCCAGCTCACCAGATTCAAATTCACCCCTCCACTTT
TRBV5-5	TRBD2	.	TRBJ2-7	CASSALAGGANEQYF	TGTGCCAGCAGCGCACTAGCGGGGGGGGCAAATGAGCAGTACTTC
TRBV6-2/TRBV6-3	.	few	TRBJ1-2	CASSYSGMDGYTF	TGTGCCAGCAGTTACTCGGGGATGGATGGCTACACCTTC
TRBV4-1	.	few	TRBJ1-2	CASSHQTGTINNYGYTF	TGCGCCAGCAGCCACCAGACAGGTACCATCAATAACTATGGCTACACCTTC
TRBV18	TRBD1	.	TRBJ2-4	CASSHSWTGSDEQYF	TGTGCCAGCTCTCACTCATGGACAGGGTCGGATGAGCAGTACTTC
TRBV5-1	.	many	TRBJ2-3	CASSLPTGASTDTQYF	TGCGCCAGCAGCTTGCCCACAGGCGCTAGCACAGATACGCAGTATTTT
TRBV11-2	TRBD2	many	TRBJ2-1	CASSLVAGDNYNEQFF	TGTGCCAGCAGCTTAGTAGCGGGGGACAACTACAATGAGCAGTTCTTC
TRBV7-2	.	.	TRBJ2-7	CASSSVQASAEIQYF	TGTGCCAGCAGCTCAGTACAGGCTAGCGCGGAGATCCAGTACTTC
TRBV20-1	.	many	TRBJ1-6	CSANWGGSNSPLHF	TGCAGTGCCAATTGGGGGGGTAGTAATTCACCCCTCCACTTT
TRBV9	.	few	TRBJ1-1	CASSPSTLNTEAFF	TGTGCCAGCAGCCCTTCAACGTTGAACACTGAAGCTTTCTTT
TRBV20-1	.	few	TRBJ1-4	CSAIQAGVGFEKLFF	TGCAGTGCGATCCAGGCAGGAGTAGGGTTTGAAAAACTGTTTTTT
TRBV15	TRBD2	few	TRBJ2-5	CATSRIAGGQTQYF	TGTGCCACCAGCAGAATAGCGGGGGGTCAGACCCAGTACTTC
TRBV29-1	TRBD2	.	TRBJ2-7	CSVGAGGISYERYF	TGCAGCGTTGGGGCGGGGGGCATCTCCTACGAGCGGTACTTC
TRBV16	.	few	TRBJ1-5	CASSPTASNQPQHF	TGTGCCAGTTCCCCGACAGCTAGCAATCAGCCCCAGCATTTT
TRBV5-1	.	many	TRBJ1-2	CASSVEGYGYTF	TGCGCCAGCAGCGTTGAGGGGTATGGCTACACCTTC
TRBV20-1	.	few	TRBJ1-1	CSARDRTSLMNTEAFF	TGCAGTGCTAGAGATCGGACGAGTTTGATGAACACTGAAGCTTTCTTT
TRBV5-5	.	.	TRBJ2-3	CASKQGFGADTQYF	TGTGCCAGCAAGCAGGGGTTCGGAGCAGATACGCAGTATTTT
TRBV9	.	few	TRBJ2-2	CASSEVAASNTGELFF	TGTGCCAGCTCCGAGGTAGCGGCTTCGAACACCGGGGAGCTGTTTTTT
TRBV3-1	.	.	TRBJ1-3	CASRSTGGPTAIYF	TGTGCCAGCAGGAGTACGGGGGGGCCTACAGCCATATATTTT
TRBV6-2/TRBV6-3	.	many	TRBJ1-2	CASSYPGPQRGYTF	TGTGCCAGCAGTTATCCGGGCCCCCAAAGGGGCTACACCTTC
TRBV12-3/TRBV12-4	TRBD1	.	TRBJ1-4	CASSFSRTGREKLFF	TGTGCCAGCAGTTTTTCCAGGACAGGTCGGGAAAAACTGTTTTTT
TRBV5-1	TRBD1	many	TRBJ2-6	CASSSGQGYAGANVLTF	TGCGCCAGCAGCTCGGGACAGGGTTATGCTGGGGCCAACGTCCTGACTTTC
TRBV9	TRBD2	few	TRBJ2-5	CASSVAASGETQYF	TGTGCCAGCAGCGTAGCGGCTAGCGGGGAGACCCAGTACTTC
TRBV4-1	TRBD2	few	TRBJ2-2	CASSRLPGLAGGGTGELFF	TGCGCCAGCAGCCGCTTACCGGGACTAGCGGGGGGAGGAACCGGGGAGCTGTTTTTT
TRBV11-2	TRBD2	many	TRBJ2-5	CASRRAGGYQETQYF	TGTGCCAGCAGACGAGCGGGGGGCTACCAAGAGACCCAGTACTTC
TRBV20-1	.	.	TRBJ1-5	CGARDSNQPQHF	TGCGGTGCCCGGGACAGCAATCAGCCCCAGCATTTT
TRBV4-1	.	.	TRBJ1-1	CASSQERIDTEAFF	TGCGCCAGCAGCCAAGAGCGGATTGACACTGAGGCTTTCTTT
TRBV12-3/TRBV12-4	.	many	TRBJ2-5	CASSFPGSGETQYF	TGTGCCAGCAGTTTTCCCGGTTCGGGGGAGACCCAGTACTTC
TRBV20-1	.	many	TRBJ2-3	CSAASGGSSTDTQYF	TGCAGTGCTGCCTCTGGCGGTAGCAGCACAGATACGCAGTATTTT
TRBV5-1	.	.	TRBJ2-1	CASSLEGTSYNEQFF	TGCGCCAGCAGCTTGGAGGGGACCTCATACAATGAGCAGTTCTTC
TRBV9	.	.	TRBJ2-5	CASSVDGGGGTQYF	TGTGCCAGCAGCGTAGATGGAGGGGGCGGGACCCAGTACTTC